This TCR beta chain was retrieved from a study of cytomegalovirus exposure and HLA in healthy donors. General observations from the study: The CMV antigen specificity of three CMV-associated chains was confirmed through in vitro analysis. Among TCR beta chains, those listed as cytomegalovirus-associated numbered around 180.

Notes on this clone: Its antigen is still unknown.

Only in-frame clones appear in the TCRdb table, and some are missing; sequencing was by immunoSEQ multiplex PCR. This sample has 120,000 to 150,000 clones; roughly 87% occur once, and the top ten carry roughly 4.5%. This CDR3 has 13 residues. Germline CDR1 and CDR2: MDHEN and SYDVKM. V shed 7 bases and J shed 8 bases, with 17 bases lying between them. The sequenced sample was PBMCs. The chain has TRBV28 and TRBJ1-1; D call uncertain. The TCR was taken from a man in his late teens or twenties in good health and CMV-seropositive. The CDR3 reads CASTLWATSEAFF. Written as DNA, the CDR3 is TGTGCCAGCACCCTCTGGGCAACATCCGAAGCTTTCTTT.